This passage covers 29 T cell receptor beta chains from one sample sequenced in a study of preoperative IRX-2 immunotherapy in early breast cancer. The method was immunoSEQ multiplex PCR; TCRdb's version includes in-frame clones alone and lacks a portion of them. The sample has approximately 96,000 clones, roughly 88% seen once; the top ten hold about 2.1%. The treatment is: preoperative locoregional IRX-2 cytokine immunotherapy. The sequenced sample was tumor tissue, obtained after IRX-2 immunotherapy. These receptors were obtained from a human donor with breast cancer.

The chain employs TRBV6-8 and TRBJ1-2; 10 positions agree with TRBD1. V gave up 5 bases and J gave up 5 bases; unmatched junction bases: 5. The CDR3 contains 14 residues. CDR1 and CDR2 from the germline V gene are MNHGY and SAAAGT. CDR3 sequence: CASSARDRGYGYTF. For the CDR3, the DNA is TGTGCCAGCAGTGCCCGGGACAGGGGATATGGCTACACCTTC.

V gene TRBV10-3 combines with J gene TRBJ1-5; no reliable D call. Between the trimmed V and J ends, which lost 2 bases and 9 bases, there was a span of 8 bases. Germline V lookup: CDR1 ENHRY, CDR2 SYGVKD. The CDR3 has 12 amino acids. CDR3 in DNA: TGTGCCATCAGTGAGGCAGGACGGCCCCAGCATTTT. This sequence encodes CAISEAGRPQHF.

The chain couples TRBV28 to TRBJ1-5, with D perhaps TRBD1 (5 bases). V lost 8 bases to trimming and J lost 6 bases, with 14 bases between them. The germline CDR1 and CDR2 sequences are MDHEN and SYDVKM. This CDR3 comprises 13 residues. CDR3 bases: TGTGCCAGCGGTATTCAGGGCGTTCAGCCCCAGCATTTT. It translates to CASGIQGVQPQHF. The full variable domain, rest sourced from reference TRBV28 and TRBJ1-5, is DVKVTQSSRYLVKRTGEKVFLECVQDMDHENMFWYRQDPGLGLRLIYFSYDVKMKEKGDIPEGYSVSREKKERFSLILESASTNQTSMYLCASGIQGVQPQHFGDGTRLSIL.

CDR3 sequence: CASSLSRQLAGFTGELFF. Here the CDR3 DNA reads TGTGCCAGCAGCTTGAGTCGGCAACTAGCGGGATTCACCGGGGAGCTGTTTTTT. This chain connects TRBV7-4 to TRBJ2-2, with 10 bases identical to TRBD2. Trimming cost V 3 bases and J 4 bases; bases outside gene matches: 11. The CDR3 loop spans 18 amino acids. Germline V gives CDR1 SGHVT, CDR2 SQSDAQ.

This clone was observed a few times. One junction end does not reproduce the germline sequence, and a read error may be involved. This chain uses TRBV12-5 with TRBJ1-5, with D possibly matching TRBD1 (5 bases). Per the germline V gene, CDR1 is LGHNT and CDR2 is FRNRAP. The length of the CDR3 is 14 residues. This CDR3 reads CASGLGVSNQPQHF. The CDR3 nucleotides are TGTGCTAGTGGCTTGGGGGTAAGCAATCAGCCCCAGCATTTT.

This chain uses TRBV15 with TRBJ1-4; 9 bases align to TRBD1. J lost 7 bases, V lost 1 base, and 4 bases had no gene match. The CDR3 is 15 amino acids. Germline CDR1 LNHNV, CDR2 YYDKDF (reference sequence). DNA for the CDR3: TGTGCCACCAGCAGAGTGACAGGGGGGATTGAAAAACTGTTTTTT. It is translated as CATSRVTGGIEKLFF.

In DNA form, the CDR3 reads TGTGCCACCAGCCACGGGGGAAGTGGAAGCACTGAAGCTTTCTTT. Amino acids: CATSHGGSGSTEAFF. The chain employs TRBV15 and TRBJ1-1; TRBD1 might be the D (5 bases). The CDR3 contains 15 residues. In germline, CDR1 is LNHNV, CDR2 YYDKDF (reference sequence). The V end lost 5 bases, the J end lost 4 bases, and 17 bases lay between the germline ends.

This clone has just one count. V and J are TRBV30 and TRBJ2-7; D might be TRBD1 (5 bases). From germline, CDR1 is GTSNPN and CDR2 SVGIG (reference sequence). The CDR3 length is 12 residues. Between the trimmed V and J ends, which lost 3 bases and 6 bases, there was a span of 12 bases. The CDR3 protein is CAWRTDSGEQYF. CDR3 nucleotides: TGTGCCTGGAGGACAGACTCGGGCGAGCAGTACTTC.

The chain has TRBV28 and TRBJ1-1; D not resolved. CDR1 is MDHEN, CDR2 SYDVKM, per germline. The CDR3 is 14 amino acids. With 5 bases removed from V and 2 bases from J, the gap between germline ends came to 12 bases. CDR3 bases: TGTGCCAGCAGTAGTTTAGGCGGAAACACTGAAGCTTTCTTT. Protein: CASSSLGGNTEAFF.

This sequence joins TRBV28 and TRBJ1-1, with D unresolved. This CDR3 has 14 residues. Germline values: CDR1 MDHEN, CDR2 SYDVKM. Between the trimmed V and J ends, which lost 4 bases and 12 bases, there was a span of 21 bases. The chain's CDR3 is CASSSTSGRPGPFF. The CDR3 nucleotides are TGTGCCAGCAGTTCCACCTCGGGAAGGCCCGGGCCTTTCTTT.

The CDR3 protein is CASSEIDSTDTQYF. Here the CDR3 DNA reads TGTGCCAGTAGTGAAATTGACAGCACAGATACGCAGTATTTT. The V and J genes are TRBV19 and TRBJ2-3, with D hard to call. CDR3 size: 14 residues. V was clipped by 5 bases and J by 0 bases, with 9 bases between them. CDR1 is LNHDA, CDR2 SQIVND, per germline (reference sequence).

The V and J genes are TRBV5-1 and TRBJ1-1; D unresolved. Trimming stripped 5 bases from V and 0 bases from J, with 17 bases between. The germline gives CDR1 SGHRS, CDR2 YFSETQ. The CDR3 sequence is 16 residues long. The DNA for the CDR3 is TGCGCCAGCAGACCGTTGGGCGGGTTCATGAACACTGAAGCTTTCTTT. Its protein is CASRPLGGFMNTEAFF.

This sequence joins TRBV27 and TRBJ2-2; D gene uncertain. Germline V gives CDR1 MNHEY, CDR2 SMNVEV (reference sequence). The ends were cut back, 2 bases at V and 3 bases at J, with 7 bases in the middle. CDR3 length: 14 amino acids. The CDR3 loop reads CASSLDLYTGELFF. The CDR3 DNA sequence: TGTGCCAGCAGTTTAGACCTGTACACCGGGGAGCTGTTTTTT.

The CDR3 is CASSLPLGTGDDEQFF. CDR3 sequence (DNA): TGCGCCAGCAGTCTTCCCCTAGGGACAGGGGACGATGAGCAGTTCTTC. The chain joins TRBV5-1 to TRBJ2-1, with 10 bases identical to TRBD1. Germline V gives CDR1 SGHRS, CDR2 YFSETQ. This CDR3 is built from 16 residues. With 5 bases clipped from V and 8 bases from J, the junction kept 13 bases outside the gene matches.

This chain links TRBV6-8 with TRBJ2-7; 12 nucleotides line up with TRBD1. Trimming cost V 6 bases and J 0 bases; bases outside gene matches: 9. Germline values: CDR1 MNHGY, CDR2 SAAAGT. This CDR3 has 17 residues. CDR3 coding DNA: TGTGCCAGCAGCGGGGACAGGGGGCTATCAAGCTCCTACGAGCAGTACTTC. Amino acid sequence: CASSGDRGLSSSYEQYF.

In this sample, this clone turned up a few times. V usage is TRBV6-8 and J usage is TRBJ2-3, with D perhaps matching TRBD2 (6 bases). The CDR3 runs 14 residues. Trimming took 9 bases from V and 6 from J, leaving 19 bases between them. Germline V gene lookup returns CDR1 MNHGY and CDR2 SAAAGT. The CDR3: CASSIRRDADTQYF. The CDR3 DNA reads TGTGCCAGTTCTATTCGGAGGGACGCGGATACGCAGTATTTT.

This chain uses TRBV4-1 with TRBJ1-3; D is uncertain. V dropped 2 bases and J dropped 0 bases, with 11 bases sitting between them. The CDR3 spans 16 residues. Looked up from germline, CDR1 is MGHRA and CDR2 is YSYEKL. Here the CDR3 DNA reads TGCGCCAGCAGCCAATATAATGGGAACTCTGGAAACACCATATATTTT. It is translated as CASSQYNGNSGNTIYF.

The J gene is TRBJ2-5, the V gene TRBV5-1; 8 nucleotides line up with TRBD1. J lost 4 bases, V lost 4 bases, and 6 bases had no gene match. CDR1 and CDR2 from the germline V gene are SGHRS and YFSETQ. The length of the CDR3 is 14 residues. CDR3 coding DNA: TGCGCCAGCAGCGTACAGGGGGGTGGAGAGACCCAGTACTTC. It translates to CASSVQGGGETQYF.

This clone was detected only once. The rearrangement uses TRBV6-8 and TRBJ2-1; D call uncertain. The germline V gene encodes CDR1 MNHGY and CDR2 SAAAGT. CDR3 size: 14 residues. Trimming removed 10 bases at V and 5 bases at J, with 18 bases between. The CDR3 bases are TGTGCCACCAATAGGGCAGGCGGCAACAATGAGCAGTTCTTC. Residues: CATNRAGGNNEQFF.

This clone showed up just once. J is TRBJ2-7 and V is TRBV28, with D unclear. V was cut by 2 bases and J by 3 bases, with 8 bases left in between. In germline, CDR1 is MDHEN, CDR2 SYDVKM. The CDR3 totals 13 residues. This chain's CDR3 is CASSLNYHYEQYF. CDR3 nucleotide sequence: TGTGCCAGCAGTTTAAACTACCACTACGAGCAGTACTTC.

Points on this clone: The same CDR3 also results from other DNA sequences found in this sample. The chain combines TRBV18 with TRBJ2-3; the D is unclear. The CDR3 covers 14 residues. V was trimmed by 0 bases and J by 0 bases, leaving 4 bases between them. Per the germline V gene, CDR1 is KGHSH and CDR2 is LQKENI. CDR3 in DNA: TGTGCCAGCTCACCACCAACGAGCACAGATACGCAGTATTTT. Translating it yields CASSPPTSTDTQYF.

J is TRBJ1-2 and V is TRBV5-1, with no clear D. V was trimmed by 3 bases and J by 0 bases, leaving 15 bases between them. CDR3 length equals 16 residues. Per the germline V gene, CDR1 is SGHRS and CDR2 is YFSETQ. The CDR3 loop reads CASSSLTEEANYGYTF. Written as DNA, the CDR3 is TGCGCCAGCAGCTCCTTGACGGAGGAAGCTAACTATGGCTACACCTTC.

A single count supports this clone. The rearrangement links TRBV28 to TRBJ1-1; possible D gene TRBD1, 6 bases. V gave up 3 bases and J gave up 3 bases, with 14 bases separating them. There are 15 residues in the CDR3. CDR1 is MDHEN and CDR2 is SYDVKM in the germline V gene. The CDR3 coding sequence is TGTGCCAGCAGTTTCCGTCTTAGGGGGGACACTGAAGCTTTCTTT. Amino acids: CASSFRLRGDTEAFF.

This clone occurred once. The rearrangement links TRBV5-1 to TRBJ1-1; 9 bases align to TRBD1. Germline V gene sequence: CDR1 SGHRS, CDR2 YFSETQ. With V trimmed by 4 bases and J by 2 bases, 9 bases remained unmatched. The CDR3 has 16 amino acids. CDR3 nucleotide sequence: TGCGCCAGCAGCCAACGTCCGGGACAGGGTAACACTGAAGCTTTCTTT. This encodes CASSQRPGQGNTEAFF.

This chain links TRBV28 with TRBJ2-3; 14 bases match TRBD2. Germline loops: CDR1 MDHEN, CDR2 SYDVKM. The J segment lost 3 bases and the V segment lost 5 bases, leaving 10 bases of the junction unmatched. This CDR3 is 18 amino acids long. The CDR3 spells CASSSPGLAGEGTDTQYF. For the CDR3, the DNA is TGTGCCAGCAGTAGCCCGGGACTAGCGGGAGAAGGGACAGATACGCAGTATTTT.

The DNA for the CDR3 is TGCGCCAGCAGCCCCCGGACAGTGAGCTCGAAAGCTTTCTTT. Translated, it gives CASSPRTVSSKAFF. The chain has TRBV5-1 and TRBJ1-1; D possibly corresponds to TRBD1 (6 bases). V dropped 4 bases and J dropped 9 bases, with 19 bases sitting between them. Germline loops: CDR1 SGHRS, CDR2 YFSETQ. The CDR3 runs to 14 residues.

The chain uses TRBV29-1 and TRBJ2-7; 8 bases agree with TRBD2. The CDR3 runs 13 residues. CDR1 is SQVTM and CDR2 is ANQGSEA in the germline V gene. Losses at the gene ends were 7 bases for V and 2 bases for J; bases not matched to a gene: 7. The CDR3 DNA reads as TGCAGCGGTACTAGCGGAACTCCCTACGAGCAGTACTTC. As protein: CSGTSGTPYEQYF.

CDR3 protein: CASRGSEGDMGWKQFF. As DNA, the CDR3 is TGTGCCAGCCGGGGAAGCGAGGGAGATATGGGGTGGAAGCAGTTCTTC. V is TRBV28 and J is TRBJ2-1; possibly TRBD2 for D (5 bases). Trimming stripped 8 bases from V and 11 bases from J, with 28 bases between. CDR3 length: 16 residues. Per germline, CDR1 MDHEN and CDR2 SYDVKM. The full variable domain, completed using reference TRBV28 and TRBJ2-1, is DVKVTQSSRYLVKRTGEKVFLECVQDMDHENMFWYRQDPGLGLRLIYFSYDVKMKEKGDIPEGYSVSREKKERFSLILESASTNQTSMYLCASRGSEGDMGWKQFFGPGTRLTVL.

CDR3 sequence: CASRTSGTFSGYTF. CDR3 DNA: TGTGCCAGTAGGACCTCGGGAACTTTTTCAGGCTACACCTTC. The gene calls are TRBV19 and TRBJ1-2, with unresolved D. The CDR3 length is 14 residues. From germline, CDR1 is LNHDA and CDR2 SQIVND (reference sequence). V was shortened by 6 bases and J by 8 bases, with 19 bases between the two germline ends.